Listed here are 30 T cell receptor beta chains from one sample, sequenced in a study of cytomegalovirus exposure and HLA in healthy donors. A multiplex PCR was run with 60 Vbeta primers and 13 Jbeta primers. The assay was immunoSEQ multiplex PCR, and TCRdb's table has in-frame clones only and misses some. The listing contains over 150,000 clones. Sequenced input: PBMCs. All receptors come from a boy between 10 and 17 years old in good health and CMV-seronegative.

The CDR3 region has the DNA TGTGCCAGCAGTGGGGGGATCCAGGGTGAAGCTTTCTTT. The encoded protein is CASSGGIQGEAFF. The V gene is TRBV27, the J gene TRBJ1-1; possible D gene TRBD1, 5 bases. V was trimmed by 5 bases and J by 7 bases, leaving 14 bases between them. Germline lookup yields CDR1 MNHEY and CDR2 SMNVEV (reference sequence). The CDR3 is 13 amino acids.

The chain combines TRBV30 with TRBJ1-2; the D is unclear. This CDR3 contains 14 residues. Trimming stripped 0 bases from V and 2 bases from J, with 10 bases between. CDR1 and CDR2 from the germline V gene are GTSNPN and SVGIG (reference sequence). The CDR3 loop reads CAWSVGVSNYGYTF. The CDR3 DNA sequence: TGTGCCTGGAGTGTCGGGGTCTCCAACTATGGCTACACCTTC.

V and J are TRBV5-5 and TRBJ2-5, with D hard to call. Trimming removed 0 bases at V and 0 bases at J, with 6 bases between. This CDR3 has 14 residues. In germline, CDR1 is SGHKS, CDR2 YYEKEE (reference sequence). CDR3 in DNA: TGTGCCAGCAGCTTGGTAGCTTACCAAGAGACCCAGTACTTC. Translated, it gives CASSLVAYQETQYF.

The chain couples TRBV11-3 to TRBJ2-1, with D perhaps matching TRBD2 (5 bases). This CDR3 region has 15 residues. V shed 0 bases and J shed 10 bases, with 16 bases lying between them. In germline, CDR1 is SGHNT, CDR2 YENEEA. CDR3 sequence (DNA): TGTGCCAGCAGCTTAGATCGAGTGACGGGGAGCGAGCAGTTCTTC. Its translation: CASSLDRVTGSEQFF.

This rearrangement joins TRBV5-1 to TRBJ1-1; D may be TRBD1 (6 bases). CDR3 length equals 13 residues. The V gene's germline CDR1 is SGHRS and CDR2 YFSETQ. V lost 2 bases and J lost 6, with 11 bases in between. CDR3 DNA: TGCGCCAGCAGCTTAGGGGGTGTGGCTGAAGCTTTCTTT. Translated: CASSLGGVAEAFF.

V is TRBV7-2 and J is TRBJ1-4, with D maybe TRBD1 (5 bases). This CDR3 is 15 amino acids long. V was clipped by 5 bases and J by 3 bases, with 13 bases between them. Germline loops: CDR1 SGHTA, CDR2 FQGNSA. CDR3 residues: CASSRSTASNEKLFF. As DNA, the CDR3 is TGTGCCAGCAGCCGTTCGACAGCATCTAATGAAAAACTGTTTTTT.

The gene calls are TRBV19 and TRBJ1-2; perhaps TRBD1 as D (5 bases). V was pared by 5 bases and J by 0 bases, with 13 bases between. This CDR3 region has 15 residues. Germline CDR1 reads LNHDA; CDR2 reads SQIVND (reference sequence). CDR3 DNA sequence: TGTGCCAGTAGTGACACGGGGGGGGCTAACTATGGCTACACCTTC. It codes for CASSDTGGANYGYTF. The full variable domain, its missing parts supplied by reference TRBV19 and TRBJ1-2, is DGGITQSPKYLFRKEGQNVTLSCEQNLNHDAMYWYRQDPGQGLRLIYYSQIVNDFQKGDIAEGYSVSREKKESFPLTVTSAQKNPTAFYLCASSDTGGANYGYTFGSGTRLTVV.

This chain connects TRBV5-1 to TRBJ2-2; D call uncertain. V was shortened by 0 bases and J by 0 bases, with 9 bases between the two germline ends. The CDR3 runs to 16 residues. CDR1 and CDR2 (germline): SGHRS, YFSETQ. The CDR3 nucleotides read TGCGCCAGCAGCTTGGGTGCGACAACGAACACCGGGGAGCTGTTTTTT. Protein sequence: CASSLGATTNTGELFF.

This chain's CDR3 is CAGRGRQGLAYGYTF. The CDR3 bases are TGTGCGGGGCGGGGACGGCAGGGTTTGGCCTATGGCTACACCTTC. The rearrangement links TRBV28 to TRBJ1-2; D may be TRBD1 (5 bases). This CDR3 spans 15 amino acids. Germline assignment: CDR1 MDHEN and CDR2 SYDVKM.

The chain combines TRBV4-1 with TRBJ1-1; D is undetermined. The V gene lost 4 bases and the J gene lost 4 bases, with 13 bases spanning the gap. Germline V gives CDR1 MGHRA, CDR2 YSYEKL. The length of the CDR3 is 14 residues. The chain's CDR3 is CASSRGFAGTEAFF. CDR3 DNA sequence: TGCGCCAGCAGCCGAGGGTTCGCTGGCACTGAAGCTTTCTTT.

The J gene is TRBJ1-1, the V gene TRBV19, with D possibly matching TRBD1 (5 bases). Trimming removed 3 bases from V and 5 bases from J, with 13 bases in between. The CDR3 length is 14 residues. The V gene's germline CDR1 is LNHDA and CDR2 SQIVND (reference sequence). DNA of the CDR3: TGTGCCAGTAGTATTATCCAGGGTGAGACTGAAGCTTTCTTT. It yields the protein CASSIIQGETEAFF.

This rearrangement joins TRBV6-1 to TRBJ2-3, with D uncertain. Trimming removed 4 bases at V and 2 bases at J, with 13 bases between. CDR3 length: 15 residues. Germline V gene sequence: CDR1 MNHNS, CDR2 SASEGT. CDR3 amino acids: CASSGLQSLTDTQYF. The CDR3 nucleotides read TGTGCCAGCAGTGGACTCCAGTCCCTCACAGATACGCAGTATTTT.

The CDR3 sequence: CASSLAVKNYGYTF. The CDR3 DNA reads as TGCGCCAGCAGCTTAGCGGTCAAGAACTATGGCTACACCTTC. This sequence joins TRBV5-1 and TRBJ1-2; D unclear. V shed 2 bases and J shed 2 bases, with 10 bases lying between them. CDR3 length equals 14 residues. Germline assignment: CDR1 SGHRS and CDR2 YFSETQ.

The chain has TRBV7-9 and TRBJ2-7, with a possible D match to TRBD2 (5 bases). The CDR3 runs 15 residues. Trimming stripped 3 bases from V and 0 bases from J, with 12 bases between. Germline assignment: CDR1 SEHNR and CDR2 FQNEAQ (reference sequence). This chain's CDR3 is CASSFGGKLSYEQYF. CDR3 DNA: TGTGCCAGCAGCTTCGGAGGCAAACTCTCCTACGAGCAGTACTTC. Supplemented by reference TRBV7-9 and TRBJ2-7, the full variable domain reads DTGVSQNPRHKITKRGQNVTFRCDPISEHNRLYWYRQTLGQGPEFLTYFQNEAQLEKSRLLSDRFSAERPKGSFSTLEIQRTEQGDSAMYLCASSFGGKLSYEQYFGPGTRLTVT.

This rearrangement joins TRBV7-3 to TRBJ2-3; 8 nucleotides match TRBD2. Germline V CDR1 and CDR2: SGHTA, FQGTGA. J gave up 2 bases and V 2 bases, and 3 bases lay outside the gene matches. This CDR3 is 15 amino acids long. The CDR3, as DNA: TGTGCCAGCAGCTTACTCGGGGGGGCCACAGATACGCAGTATTTT. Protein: CASSLLGGATDTQYF.

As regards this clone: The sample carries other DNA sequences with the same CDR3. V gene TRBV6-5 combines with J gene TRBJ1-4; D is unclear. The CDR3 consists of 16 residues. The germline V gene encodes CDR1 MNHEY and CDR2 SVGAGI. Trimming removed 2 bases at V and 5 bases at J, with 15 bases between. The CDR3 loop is CASSYGFEGWNEKLFF. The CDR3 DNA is TGTGCCAGCAGTTACGGATTCGAGGGTTGGAATGAAAAACTGTTTTTT.

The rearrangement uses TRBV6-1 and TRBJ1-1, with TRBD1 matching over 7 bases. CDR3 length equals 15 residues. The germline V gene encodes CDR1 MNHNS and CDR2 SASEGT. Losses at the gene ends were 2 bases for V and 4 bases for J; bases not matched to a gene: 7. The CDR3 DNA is TGTGCCAGCAGTGAAAGGTCAGGGGGAGGCACTGAAGCTTTCTTT. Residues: CASSERSGGGTEAFF.

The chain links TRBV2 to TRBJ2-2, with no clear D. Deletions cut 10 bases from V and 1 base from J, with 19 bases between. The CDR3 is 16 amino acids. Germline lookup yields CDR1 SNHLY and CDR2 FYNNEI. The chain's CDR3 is CAIDFGFQKNTGELFF. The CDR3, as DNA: TGTGCCATTGACTTTGGTTTTCAGAAGAACACCGGGGAGCTGTTTTTT.

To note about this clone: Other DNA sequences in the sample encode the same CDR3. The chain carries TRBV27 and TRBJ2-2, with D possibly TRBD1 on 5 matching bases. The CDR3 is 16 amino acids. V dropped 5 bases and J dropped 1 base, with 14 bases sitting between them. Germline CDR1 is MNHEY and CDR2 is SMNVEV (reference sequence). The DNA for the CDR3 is TGTGCCAGCAGTCTGATTGGGGCAATGAACACCGGGGAGCTGTTTTTT. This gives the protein CASSLIGAMNTGELFF.

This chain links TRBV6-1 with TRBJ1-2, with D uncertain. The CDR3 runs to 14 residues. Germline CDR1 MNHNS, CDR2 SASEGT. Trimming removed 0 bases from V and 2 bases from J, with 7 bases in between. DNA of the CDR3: TGTGCCAGCAGTGAAGCAGCGGGGAACTATGGCTACACCTTC. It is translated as CASSEAAGNYGYTF.

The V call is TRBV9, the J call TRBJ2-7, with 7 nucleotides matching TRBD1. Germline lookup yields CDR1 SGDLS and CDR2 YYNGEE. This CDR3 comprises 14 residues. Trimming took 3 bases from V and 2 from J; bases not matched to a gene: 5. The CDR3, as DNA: TGTGCCAGCAGCGACCGACAGGGTCCCTACGAGCAGTACTTC. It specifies CASSDRQGPYEQYF.

The CDR3 sequence: CASSSGIDMQYF. The CDR3 DNA reads as TGTGCCAGCAGTTCTGGCATTGATATGCAGTACTTC. This chain links TRBV6-6 with TRBJ2-7, with D unresolved. CDR1 and CDR2 (germline): MNHNY, SVGAGI (reference sequence). Trimming shortened V by 4 bases and J by 9 bases, and 13 bases separated the two germline ends. This CDR3 spans 12 amino acids.

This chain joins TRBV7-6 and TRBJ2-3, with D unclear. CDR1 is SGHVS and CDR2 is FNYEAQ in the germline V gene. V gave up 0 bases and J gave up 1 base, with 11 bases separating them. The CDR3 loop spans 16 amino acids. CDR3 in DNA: TGTGCCAGCAGCTTAGCGGTGGGTCAGGGCACAGATACGCAGTATTTT. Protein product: CASSLAVGQGTDTQYF. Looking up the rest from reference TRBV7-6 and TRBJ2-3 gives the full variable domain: GAGVSQSPRYKVTKRGQDVALRCDPISGHVSLYWYRQALGQGPEFLTYFNYEAQQDKSGLPNDRFSAERPEGSISTLTIQRTEQRDSAMYRCASSLAVGQGTDTQYFGPGTRLTVL.

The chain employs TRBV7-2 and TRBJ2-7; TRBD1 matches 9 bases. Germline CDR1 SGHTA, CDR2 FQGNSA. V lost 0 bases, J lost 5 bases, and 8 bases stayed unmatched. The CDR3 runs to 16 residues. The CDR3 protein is CASSLAVLQGADEQYF. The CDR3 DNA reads TGTGCCAGCAGCTTAGCGGTGTTACAGGGGGCCGACGAGCAGTACTTC.

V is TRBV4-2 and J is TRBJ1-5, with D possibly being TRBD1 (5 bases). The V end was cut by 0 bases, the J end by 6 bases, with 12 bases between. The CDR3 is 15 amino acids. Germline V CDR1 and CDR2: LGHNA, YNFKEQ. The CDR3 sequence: CASSQEFRVGQPQHF. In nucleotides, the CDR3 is TGTGCCAGCAGCCAAGAGTTCAGGGTGGGTCAGCCCCAGCATTTT.

CDR3 residues: CASSAQQGSSYNEQFF. The CDR3 coding sequence is TGTGCCAGCAGCGCCCAACAGGGATCTTCCTACAATGAGCAGTTCTTC. This chain links TRBV9 with TRBJ2-1, with D perhaps matching TRBD1 (6 bases). The CDR3 runs 16 residues. The V and J ends lost 3 bases and 1 base respectively, with 14 bases between them. Germline V CDR1 and CDR2: SGDLS, YYNGEE.

The CDR3 loop is CATSGGANEQFF. The DNA of the CDR3 is TGTGCGACTAGCGGGGGGGCCAATGAGCAGTTCTTC. The chain links TRBV5-4 to TRBJ2-1; the match to TRBD2 covers 14 bases. The CDR3 is 12 residues long. Germline loops: CDR1 SGHNT, CDR2 YYREEE (reference sequence).

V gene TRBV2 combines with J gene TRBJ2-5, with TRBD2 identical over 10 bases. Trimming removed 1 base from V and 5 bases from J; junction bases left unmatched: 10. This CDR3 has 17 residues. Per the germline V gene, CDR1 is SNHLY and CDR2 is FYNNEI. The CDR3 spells CASSEGGIAGGPETQYF. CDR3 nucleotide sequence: TGTGCCAGCAGTGAAGGAGGAATAGCGGGGGGTCCGGAGACCCAGTACTTC.

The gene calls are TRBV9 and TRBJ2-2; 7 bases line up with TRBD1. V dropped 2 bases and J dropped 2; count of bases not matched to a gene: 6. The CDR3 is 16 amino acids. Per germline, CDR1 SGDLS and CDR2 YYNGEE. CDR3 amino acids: CASSVYGTVNTGELFF. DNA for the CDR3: TGTGCCAGCAGCGTCTATGGGACAGTTAACACCGGGGAGCTGTTTTTT.

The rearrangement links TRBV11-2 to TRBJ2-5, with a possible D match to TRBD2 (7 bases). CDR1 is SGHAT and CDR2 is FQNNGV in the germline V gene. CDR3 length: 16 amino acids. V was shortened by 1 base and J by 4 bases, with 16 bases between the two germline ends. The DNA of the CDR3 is TGTGCCAGCAGCTTAGTTTCTGCGGGGGCAGGAGAGACCCAGTACTTC. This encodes CASSLVSAGAGETQYF.